These T cell receptor beta chains were read from a single sample in a study of blood T cell repertoires in COVID-19. TCRdb keeps only in-frame clones here, not all; method: immunoSEQ multiplex PCR. The sample includes around 190,000 clones, less than 90% seen only once; the top ten take under 4%. The sequenced sample consisted of PBMCs or T cells enriched from blood (not recorded which). The receptors here all came from a woman aged 25 to 39 who had been exposed to COVID-19. Both conserved end residues are part of each CDR3. The D gene is left open where the match is weak. Only some rows state a clone size, as once, few, many or a class for expanded clones.

d_gene	j_gene	abundance	v_gene	CDR3aa	CDR3nt
-	TRBJ1-5	-	TRBV7-2	CASSLKSGATNQPQHF	TGTGCCAGCAGCCTAAAATCTGGGGCTACCAATCAGCCCCAGCATTTT
-	TRBJ1-1	-	TRBV7-9	CASSFGRLNTEAFF	TGTGCCAGCAGCTTTGGCAGATTGAACACTGAAGCTTTCTTT
TRBD1	TRBJ1-1	-	TRBV5-1	CASSRQGDWGLNTEAFF	TGCGCCAGCAGCCGACAGGGGGATTGGGGACTGAACACTGAAGCTTTCTTT
-	TRBJ2-7	few	TRBV9	CASSVAGVPYEQYF	TGTGCCAGCAGCGTAGCAGGGGTCCCCTACGAGCAGTACTTC
TRBD1	TRBJ2-1	-	TRBV27	CASSQQGDTHEQFF	TGTGCCAGCAGCCAACAGGGGGATACCCATGAGCAGTTCTTC
-	TRBJ2-1	once	TRBV4-1	CASSQVTTSSSYNEQFF	TGCGCCAGCAGCCAAGTGACGACTTCGAGCTCCTACAATGAGCAGTTCTTC
TRBD2	TRBJ2-2	few	TRBV3-1/TRBV3-2	CASSLRTSGIGELFF	TGTGCCAGCAGCCTAAGGACTAGCGGGATCGGGGAGCTGTTTTTT
-	TRBJ2-7	-	TRBV27	CASSLGSRGYEQYF	TGTGCCAGCAGTTTAGGTTCCAGGGGATACGAGCAGTACTTC
TRBD2	TRBJ2-5	-	TRBV6-5	CATRGVAGGKETQYF	TGTGCCACCCGGGGGGTAGCGGGGGGTAAAGAGACCCAGTACTTC
-	TRBJ2-3	few	TRBV5-4	CASSPLPKDRSTDTQYF	TGTGCCAGCAGCCCACTCCCCAAAGACAGATCCACAGATACGCAGTATTTT
TRBD2	TRBJ2-7	once	TRBV5-1	CASSAGTSAEQYF	TGCGCCAGCAGCGCCGGGACTAGCGCCGAGCAGTACTTC
TRBD1	TRBJ2-7	-	TRBV7-9	CASSPPLRQGPYEQYF	TGTGCCAGCAGCCCACCACTGAGACAGGGTCCCTACGAGCAGTACTTC
TRBD1	TRBJ2-6	once	TRBV6-1	CASSEAGTGAFLGANVLTF	TGTGCCAGCAGTGAAGCGGGGACAGGCGCTTTTTTGGGGGCCAACGTCCTGACTTTC
TRBD1	TRBJ2-7	-	TRBV9	CASSAEGTELIPYEQYF	TGTGCCAGCAGCGCCGAAGGGACAGAGCTCATCCCCTACGAGCAGTACTTC
TRBD2	TRBJ2-3	-	TRBV11-2	CASSLEGRGGLTDTQYF	TGTGCCAGCAGCTTAGAGGGGCGCGGGGGGCTCACAGATACGCAGTATTTT
-	TRBJ2-1	once	TRBV4-3	CASSQDLLGAYNEQFF	TGCGCCAGCAGCCAAGATCTTCTAGGAGCATACAATGAGCAGTTCTTC
-	TRBJ1-4	-	TRBV12-5	CASGLWGATNEKLFF	TGTGCTAGTGGTTTATGGGGCGCAACTAATGAAAAACTGTTTTTT
-	TRBJ2-5	-	TRBV20-1	CSARDQETQYF	TGCAGTGCTAGAGATCAGGAGACCCAGTACTTC
-	TRBJ2-7	-	TRBV4-1	CASSPGGLAAYEQYF	TGCGCCAGCAGCCCGGGTGGGTTGGCCGCCTACGAGCAGTACTTC
-	TRBJ1-1	-	TRBV5-4	CASSLQGNTEAFF	TGTGCCAGCAGCTTACAGGGGAACACTGAAGCTTTCTTT
-	TRBJ2-7	once	TRBV5-6	CASSPTGAGEQYF	TGTGCCAGCAGCCCCACAGGGGCGGGGGAGCAGTACTTC
TRBD1	TRBJ1-5	-	TRBV7-9	CASSTGQGAEPQHF	TGTGCCAGCAGCACTGGACAGGGGGCGGAGCCCCAGCATTTT
-	TRBJ2-2	-	TRBV27	CASSLSGLGELFF	TGTGCCAGCAGTTTGTCAGGGTTGGGGGAGCTGTTTTTT
TRBD1	TRBJ1-2	-	TRBV9	CASSATGGGGYTF	TGTGCCAGCAGCGCTACAGGGGGCGGTGGCTACACCTTC
-	TRBJ1-1	few	TRBV29-1	CSGRQVLNTEAFF	TGCAGCGGCCGACAGGTTTTGAACACTGAAGCTTTCTTT
TRBD1	TRBJ2-5	-	TRBV5-1	CASSSLGGGETQYF	TGCGCCAGCAGCTCCCTAGGGGGCGGAGAGACCCAGTACTTC
-	TRBJ1-5	-	TRBV5-6	CASSFTAGQPQHF	TGTGCCAGCAGCTTCACAGCCGGTCAGCCCCAGCATTTT
-	TRBJ1-4	-	TRBV7-6	CASSLGQQALNEKLFF	TGTGCCAGCAGCTTAGGGCAACAGGCCTTAAATGAAAAACTGTTTTTT
TRBD1	TRBJ2-1	few	TRBV4-1	CASSQRSDRGYNEQFF	TGCGCCAGCAGCCAAAGGTCGGACAGGGGTTACAATGAGCAGTTCTTC
-	TRBJ2-7	-	TRBV27	CASRYQQGYEQYF	TGTGCCAGCAGATACCAACAGGGTTACGAGCAGTACTTC
TRBD1	TRBJ2-3	-	TRBV12-3/TRBV12-4	CASSADRGF	TGTGCCAGCAGTGCGGACAGGGGTTTT